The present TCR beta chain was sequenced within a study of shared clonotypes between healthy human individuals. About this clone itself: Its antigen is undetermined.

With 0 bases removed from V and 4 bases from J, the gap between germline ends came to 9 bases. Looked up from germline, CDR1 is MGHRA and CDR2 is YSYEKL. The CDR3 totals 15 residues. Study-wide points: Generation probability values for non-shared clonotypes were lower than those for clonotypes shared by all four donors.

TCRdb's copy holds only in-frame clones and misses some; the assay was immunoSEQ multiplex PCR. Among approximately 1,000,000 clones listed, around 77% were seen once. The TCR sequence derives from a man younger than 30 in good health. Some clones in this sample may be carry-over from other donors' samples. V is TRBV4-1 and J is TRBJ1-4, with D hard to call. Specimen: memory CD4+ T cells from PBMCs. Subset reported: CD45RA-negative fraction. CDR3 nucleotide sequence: TGCGCCAGCAGCCAAGAGAGGGCCTTTAATGAAAAACTGTTTTTT. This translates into CASSQERAFNEKLFF.